A selection of T cell receptor beta chains follows, all from one sample in a study of cytomegalovirus exposure and HLA in healthy donors. Some clones are missing from TCRdb's copy, which holds only in-frame ones; the method was immunoSEQ multiplex PCR. This table has about 180,000 clones, 82% appearing once. Sequenced input: PBMCs. These receptors originate from a woman in her forties or fifties in good health and CMV-seronegative. CDR3s include the opening cysteine and the closing phenylalanine or tryptophan. A D gene is named only where the DNA matches it firmly. Clone sizes are given selectively: once, few, many, or a class where the clone is expanded.

V	size	D	J	CDR3	DNA
TRBV6-5	few	-	TRBJ1-1	CASSYLQVGTEAFF	TGTGCCAGCAGTTACCTACAGGTCGGGACTGAAGCTTTCTTT
TRBV29-1	-	-	TRBJ1-5	CSAVEEGNQPQHF	TGCAGCGCGGTCGAGGAGGGGAATCAGCCCCAGCATTTT
TRBV28	-	-	TRBJ2-7	CASSIRVGTYEQYF	TGTGCCAGCAGTATCAGGGTAGGGACCTACGAGCAGTACTTC
TRBV19	-	-	TRBJ1-5	CASSKDSFQPQHF	TGTGCCAGCAGTAAAGACAGTTTTCAGCCCCAGCATTTT
TRBV5-6	-	-	TRBJ1-1	CASSLVSWGLGEAFF	TGTGCCAGCAGCTTGGTATCTTGGGGCCTTGGTGAAGCTTTCTTT
TRBV11-1	-	-	TRBJ2-3	CASSLDLGGDTQYF	TGTGCCAGCAGCTTAGACCTCGGGGGAGATACGCAGTATTTT
TRBV5-4	few	-	TRBJ2-3	CASSLGVGQTTDTQYF	TGTGCCAGCAGCTTGGGGGTGGGGCAGACCACAGATACGCAGTATTTT
TRBV19	-	-	TRBJ1-5	CASSTTGNQPQHF	TGTGCCAGTAGTACCACAGGGAATCAGCCCCAGCATTTT
TRBV5-1	-	TRBD1	TRBJ2-1	CASSLLGQGNEQFF	TGCGCCAGCAGCTTGCTGGGACAGGGAAATGAGCAGTTCTTC
TRBV7-8	-	TRBD1	TRBJ1-4	CASSPGQEHHEKLFF	TGTGCCAGCAGCCCCGGACAGGAACACCATGAAAAACTGTTTTTT
TRBV2	-	-	TRBJ2-2	CASSDTRGGGELFF	TGTGCCAGCAGTGACACTAGAGGCGGCGGGGAGCTGTTTTTT
TRBV5-4	-	TRBD2	TRBJ2-5	CASSSQGGLAGPRTQYF	TGTGCCAGCAGCTCCCAGGGGGGACTAGCGGGACCTAGGACCCAGTACTTC
TRBV2	-	TRBD2	TRBJ2-7	CASSGLAGGGIRYEQYF	TGTGCCAGCAGCGGACTAGCGGGAGGTGGAATTAGATACGAGCAGTACTTC
TRBV5-1	-	-	TRBJ2-2	CASSSKTGSTGELFF	TGCGCCAGCAGTTCGAAGACGGGGAGCACCGGGGAGCTGTTTTTT
TRBV4-2	-	-	TRBJ1-1	CASSQERGLGEAFF	TGTGCCAGCAGCCAAGAGCGGGGGCTGGGTGAAGCTTTCTTT
TRBV6-6	-	-	TRBJ2-7	CASSGQRSSYEQYF	TGTGCCAGCAGCGGACAGCGAAGCTCCTACGAGCAGTACTTC
TRBV7-9	once	TRBD2	TRBJ2-3	CSSSDGASGILSDTQYF	TGTTCCAGCAGCGATGGCGCTAGCGGGATTCTCTCAGATACGCAGTATTTT
TRBV27	-	TRBD2	TRBJ2-3	CASRLAGGRRPDTQYF	TGTGCCAGCCGGCTAGCGGGAGGACGGCGACCAGATACGCAGTATTTT
TRBV4-2	-	-	TRBJ1-1	CASSQGAAGGGTEAFF	TGTGCCAGCAGCCAAGGCGCCGCTGGCGGTGGCACTGAAGCTTTCTTT
TRBV4-1	-	TRBD2	TRBJ2-7	CASSRTSGIYEQYF	TGCGCCAGCAGCCGGACTAGCGGGATCTACGAGCAGTACTTC
TRBV5-1	-	-	TRBJ1-1	CASSRLTGNMNTEAFF	TGCGCCAGCAGCCGATTGACAGGTAACATGAACACTGAAGCTTTCTTT
TRBV15	-	-	TRBJ1-1	CATSRGGGIMNTEAFF	TGTGCCACCAGCAGAGGGGGGGGCATCATGAACACTGAAGCTTTCTTT
TRBV18	-	-	TRBJ1-1	CASSPGANSVNTEAFF	TGTGCCAGCTCACCGGGGGCTAACTCCGTAAACACTGAAGCTTTCTTT
TRBV7-2	-	-	TRBJ2-7	CASSLEHSGSTYEQYF	TGTGCCAGCAGCTTAGAACACAGCGGGTCCACCTACGAGCAGTACTTC
TRBV4-2	few	-	TRBJ1-1	CASSQAQGAEAFF	TGTGCCAGCAGCCAAGCACAGGGTGCTGAAGCTTTCTTT
TRBV5-5	once	-	TRBJ1-4	CASSLRTATNEKLFF	TGTGCCAGCAGCTTGAGGACTGCAACTAATGAAAAACTGTTTTTT
TRBV30	-	TRBD1	TRBJ2-6	CASTRRGRSGANVLTF	TGTGCCTCAACCCGTAGGGGGCGATCTGGGGCCAACGTCCTGACTTTC
TRBV19	once	TRBD1	TRBJ2-4	CASRLAQGVKNIQYF	TGTGCCAGTCGACTGGCACAGGGGGTTAAGAACATTCAGTACTTC
TRBV6-5	once	TRBD2	TRBJ2-5	CASSYPPSGGQETQYF	TGTGCCAGCAGTTACCCCCCTAGCGGAGGCCAAGAGACCCAGTACTTC
TRBV7-3	-	-	TRBJ2-2	CASSPGGAGELFF	TGTGCCAGCAGCCCAGGAGGAGCCGGGGAGCTGTTTTTT
TRBV29-1	-	-	TRBJ1-1	CSARKRSSETEAFF	TGCAGCGCACGAAAACGCAGCTCGGAGACTGAAGCTTTCTTT
TRBV6-6	few	TRBD1	TRBJ1-2	CASSPWGQSYGYTF	TGTGCCAGCAGTCCTTGGGGACAGTCCTATGGCTACACCTTC
TRBV29-1	-	-	TRBJ1-2	CSAAAAYGYTF	TGCAGCGCGGCGGCGGCCTATGGCTACACCTTC
TRBV5-1	once	TRBD1	TRBJ2-7	CASSVDRGEQYF	TGCGCCAGCAGCGTGGACAGGGGGGAGCAGTACTTC
TRBV4-1	few	-	TRBJ2-5	CASSPGGAPQETQYF	TGCGCCAGCAGCCCCGGTGGGGCACCACAAGAGACCCAGTACTTC
TRBV7-4	-	TRBD2	TRBJ2-1	CASSQGLARYNEQFF	TGTGCCAGCAGCCAGGGACTAGCGAGATACAATGAGCAGTTCTTC
TRBV5-1	-	-	TRBJ2-7	CASSLERGVLREQYF	TGCGCCAGCAGCTTGGAACGGGGAGTCCTACGAGAGCAGTACTTC
TRBV30	-	-	TRBJ2-7	CAWTPFSGHYEQYF	TGTGCCTGGACCCCGTTCAGCGGTCATTACGAGCAGTACTTC
TRBV19	-	-	TRBJ2-7	CASSIDLSYEQYF	TGTGCCAGTAGTATAGATCTCTCCTACGAGCAGTACTTC
TRBV28	-	TRBD1	TRBJ1-4	CASSRIGTEPEKLFF	TGTGCCAGCAGCCGGATCGGGACAGAACCTGAAAAACTGTTTTTT
TRBV5-4	-	TRBD2	TRBJ2-3	CASSHMTSGAAVDTQYF	TGTGCCAGCAGCCATATGACTAGCGGGGCCGCGGTAGATACGCAGTATTTT
TRBV6-6	-	-	TRBJ2-1	CASMDNYNEQFF	TGTGCCAGCATGGACAACTACAATGAGCAGTTCTTC
TRBV6-5	few	TRBD1	TRBJ1-2	CASRRTGGRYGYTF	TGTGCCAGCAGAAGGACAGGGGGTCGTTATGGCTACACCTTC
TRBV28	-	TRBD1	TRBJ1-5	CASSFRGQGRVYQPQHF	TGTGCCAGCAGTTTCAGGGGACAGGGTCGGGTTTATCAGCCCCAGCATTTT
TRBV29-1	-	-	TRBJ1-1	CSVEGRVNTEAFF	TGCAGCGTTGAGGGCAGGGTGAACACTGAAGCTTTCTTT
TRBV7-8	-	TRBD1	TRBJ1-1	CASSLAWQGADTEAFF	TGTGCCAGCAGCTTAGCGTGGCAGGGGGCAGACACTGAAGCTTTCTTT
TRBV4-1	few	TRBD2	TRBJ2-2	CASSQDGSGGAGELFF	TGCGCCAGCAGCCAAGATGGATCGGGAGGGGCCGGGGAGCTGTTTTTT
TRBV6-1	few	TRBD2	TRBJ2-1	CASSLSGRALDEQFF	TGTGCCAGCAGTTTGAGCGGGAGGGCCTTGGATGAGCAGTTCTTC
TRBV28	-	-	TRBJ1-4	CASSSSETGSEKLFF	TGTGCCAGCAGTTCCTCCGAGACAGGAAGCGAAAAACTGTTTTTT
TRBV5-5	-	-	TRBJ1-5	CASSPSSNQPQHF	TGTGCCAGCAGCCCCAGTAGCAATCAGCCCCAGCATTTT
TRBV5-1	once	-	TRBJ1-5	CASSLVAGENQPQHF	TGCGCCAGCAGCTTGGTGGCAGGGGAAAATCAGCCCCAGCATTTT
TRBV28	-	TRBD1	TRBJ1-3	CASSTPGQGAGNTIYF	TGTGCCAGCAGTACGCCGGGACAGGGGGCTGGAAACACCATATATTTT
TRBV28	-	-	TRBJ1-2	CASSLETSGVGYTF	TGTGCCAGCAGTTTGGAGACATCAGGGGTGGGCTACACCTTC
TRBV30	-	TRBD1	TRBJ2-7	CAWSVGQGGEQYF	TGTGCCTGGAGCGTTGGACAGGGCGGCGAGCAGTACTTC